The T cell receptor (beta chain) described here comes from a study of cytotoxic CD8 clonotypes in ibrutinib-treated CLL. Looking at the study overall: After treatment lasting a median 12 months, range 6 to 36, response samples were collected.

This table comes from immunoSEQ multiplex PCR, and its TCRdb copy is limited to in-frame clones, with some not included. The sample yields approximately 140,000 clones, around 90% seen once. The input for sequencing was PBMCs, taken after 12 months of ibrutinib treatment. The source is a human donor with chronic lymphocytic leukemia.

The CDR3 DNA sequence: TGTGCCAGCAGCTTGGTACTAGCTGACACCGGGGAGCTGTTTTTT. It codes for CASSLVLADTGELFF. The chain employs TRBV5-4 and TRBJ2-2, with a possible D match to TRBD2 (6 bases). The CDR3 sequence is 15 residues long. Germline CDR1 and CDR2: SGHNT and YYREEE (reference sequence). The V gene lost 0 bases and the J gene lost 3 bases, with 9 bases spanning the gap.